Presented here are 22 T cell receptor beta chains from one specimen sequenced in a study of T cells in Graves' hyperthyroidism and ophthalmopathy. Researchers took RNA transcripts and amplified the TCR beta CDR3 regions from them. HTBI primers were employed in a first-round RT-PCR of the TCR CDR3. One entry per CDR3 protein, called by TCRdb with MiXCR from the multiplex PCR reads. The data hold roughly 500,000 distinct CDR3 sequences, with 35% to 50% observed a single time. The source material was peripheral blood or thyroid tissue (not recorded which). The receptors come from an adult woman with Graves' disease, either hyperthyroidism or ophthalmopathy (not recorded which).

The chain uses TRBV10-3 and TRBJ1-4; D may be TRBD1 (5 bases). V was pared by 2 bases and J by 0 bases, with 7 bases between. CDR3 size: 15 residues. Germline V gene lookup returns CDR1 ENHRY and CDR2 SYGVKD. DNA for the CDR3: TGTGCCATCAGTGAGCCGGGGGCAACTAATGAAAAACTGTTTTTT. It specifies CAISEPGATNEKLFF.

This clonotype appeared a few times. The chain has TRBV20-1 and TRBJ1-5; TRBD1 agrees at 9 bases. V shed 5 bases and J 7 bases; nucleotides not matched to a gene: 12. This CDR3 region has 15 residues. Germline V gene sequence: CDR1 DFQATT, CDR2 SNEGSKA (reference sequence). The CDR3 nucleotides are TGCAGTGCTGGACACCCGGACAGGGGAGGACAGCCCCAGCATTTT. Its protein product is CSAGHPDRGGQPQHF.

This clonotype was detected ten times or more. J is TRBJ1-1 and V is TRBV7-2; the match to TRBD1 covers 7 bases. Germline-derived CDR1 and CDR2 are SGHTA and FQGNSA. Unmatched junction bases numbered 6, after V lost 5 bases and J lost 6 bases. CDR3 length equals 13 residues. The CDR3 coding sequence is TGTGCCAGCAGCCTCCGACAGGGCGCTGAAGCTTTCTTT. It encodes CASSLRQGAEAFF. Looking up the rest from reference TRBV7-2 and TRBJ1-1 gives the full variable domain: GAGVSQSPSNKVTEKGKDVELRCDPISGHTALYWYRQSLGQGLEFLIYFQGNSAPDKSGLPSDRFSAERTGGSVSTLTIQRTQQEDSAVYLCASSLRQGAEAFFGQGTRLTVV.

The chain employs TRBV15 and TRBJ2-7; unclear D gene. The CDR3 is made up of 14 amino acids. CDR1 LNHNV and CDR2 YYDKDF come from the germline V gene (reference sequence). Trimming removed 0 bases at V and 1 base at J, with 7 bases between. CDR3 sequence (DNA): TGTGCCACCAGCAGAGATATGAGATCCTACGAGCAGTACTTC. This codes for CATSRDMRSYEQYF.

This clonotype has a handful of counts. The genes are TRBV7-8 and TRBJ1-5; D ambiguous. Germline V gene sequence: CDR1 SGHVS, CDR2 FQNEAQ. Trimming took off 3 bases at V and 1 base at J, with 10 bases between the two ends. The CDR3 has 15 amino acids. The CDR3 reads CASSFGTMSNQPQHF. The CDR3 nucleotides read TGTGCCAGCAGCTTCGGCACGATGAGCAATCAGCCCCAGCATTTT.

Concerning this clonotype itself: Relative to the germline gene, one junction end is altered; a read error may explain this. The chain couples TRBV10-3 to TRBJ2-7; 10 bases align to TRBD2. This CDR3 region has 15 residues. Germline CDR1 reads ENHRY; CDR2 reads SYGVKD. CDR3 loop: CASSEALAGAYEQYF. The CDR3, as DNA: TGTGCCAGCAGTGAAGCTCTAGCGGGAGCTTACGAGCAGTACTTC.

This clonotype showed up many times. This CDR3 reads CSARPTGILGTEAFF. The CDR3 DNA reads as TGCAGTGCTAGACCCACAGGGATCTTGGGCACTGAAGCTTTCTTT. The chain couples TRBV20-1 to TRBJ1-1; D may be TRBD1 (6 bases). The CDR3 has 15 residues. CDR1 DFQATT and CDR2 SNEGSKA come from the germline V gene (reference sequence). Trimming shortened V by 2 bases and J by 4 bases, and 17 bases separated the two germline ends.

This clonotype has at least ten counts. Germline is not matched at one junction end, which may reflect a read error. This chain connects TRBV11-2 to TRBJ2-7, with TRBD2 identical over 12 bases. The CDR3 is 15 residues long. Germline V gene sequence: CDR1 SGHAT, CDR2 FQNNGV. The CDR3 protein is CASNLLQGLAGEQYF. The CDR3 bases are TGTGCCAGCAACTTATTGCAGGGACTAGCGGGCGAGCAGTACTTC.

The chain recombines TRBV20-1 with TRBJ2-5; D is undetermined. The CDR3 loop spans 15 amino acids. V gave up 3 bases and J gave up 5 bases, with 19 bases separating them. Germline V gives CDR1 DFQATT, CDR2 SNEGSKA (reference sequence). CDR3 region: CSASLFGLLSETQYF. The DNA for the CDR3 is TGCAGTGCTAGCCTGTTCGGTTTGCTGTCGGAGACCCAGTACTTC.

As to this clonotype: Possible read error: a much larger clone is one base away. The chain joins TRBV7-2 to TRBJ2-7; 8 bases map to TRBD2. The CDR3 runs to 14 residues. Per germline, CDR1 SGHTA and CDR2 FQGNSA. DNA of the CDR3: TGTGCCAGCGGCTTAACGTCCCGGGAGGGCGAGCAGTACTTC. Encoded protein: CASGLTSREGEQYF.

This chain uses TRBV12-3 or TRBV12-4 with TRBJ2-5, with D hard to call. The V end lost 5 bases, the J end lost 4 bases, and 14 bases lay between the germline ends. The CDR3 is made up of 14 amino acids. CDR3 in amino acids: CASSVTGSRETQYF. DNA for the CDR3: TGTGCCAGCAGTGTCACTGGGTCGAGAGAGACCCAGTACTTC.

J is TRBJ1-1 and V is TRBV30; possible D gene TRBD1, 6 bases. The germline V gene encodes CDR1 GTSNPN and CDR2 SVGIG (reference sequence). V shed 4 bases and J shed 2 bases, with 17 bases lying between them. The CDR3 totals 15 residues. CDR3 sequence: CAWNPGRTVNTEAFF. The CDR3 DNA reads TGTGCCTGGAATCCAGGCAGGACAGTAAACACTGAAGCTTTCTTT. The whole variable domain, remainder taken from reference TRBV30 and TRBJ1-1, is SQTIHQWPATLVQPVGSPLSLECTVEGTSNPNLYWYRQAAGRGLQLLFYSVGIGQISSEVPQNLSASRPQDRQFILSSKKLLLSDSGFYLCAWNPGRTVNTEAFFGQGTRLTVV.

The genes are TRBV20-1 and TRBJ2-6, with D perhaps TRBD2 (5 bases). V was trimmed by 1 base and J by 2 bases, leaving 6 bases between them. The CDR3 consists of 14 residues. Per the germline V gene, CDR1 is DFQATT and CDR2 is SNEGSKA (reference sequence). This CDR3 is CSARAGTGANVLTF. Here the CDR3 DNA reads TGCAGTGCTAGAGCGGGGACTGGGGCCAACGTCCTGACTTTC.

This clonotype appeared a few times. The genes are TRBV5-8 and TRBJ2-7; TRBD1 aligns across 8 bases. Germline values: CDR1 SGHTS, CDR2 YDEGEE. V trimming: 9 bases; J trimming: 6 bases; junction bases outside the gene matches: 14. This CDR3 spans 14 amino acids. CDR3 sequence reads: CATGRRQGSSEQYF. As DNA, the CDR3 is TGTGCCACCGGCCGGAGACAGGGGTCCAGCGAGCAGTACTTC. Full variable domain (rest looked up from reference TRBV5-8 and TRBJ2-7): EAGVTQSPTHLIKTRGQQATLRCSPISGHTSVYWYQQALGLGLQFLLWYDEGEERNRGNFPPRFSGRQFPNYSSELNVNALELEDSALYLCATGRRQGSSEQYFGPGTRLTVT.

This clonotype came up a few times. This may be a read error, as it is one base from a much larger clone. CDR3 bases: TGTGCCAGCAGTTTAACGCTTCAGGGTGTCCTCGGCTACACCTTC. Translated: CASSLTLQGVLGYTF. The rearrangement uses TRBV12-3 or TRBV12-4 and TRBJ1-2; possibly TRBD1 for D (5 bases). V was clipped by 2 bases and J by 8 bases, with 18 bases between them. The CDR3 is made up of 15 amino acids.

The rearrangement links TRBV9 to TRBJ1-2; D unresolved. Germline values: CDR1 SGDLS, CDR2 YYNGEE. Deletions cut 3 bases from V and 6 bases from J, with 6 bases between. The CDR3 contains 11 residues. CDR3 in DNA: TGTGCCAGCAGCGCCTATGATGGCTACACCTTC. Translated, it gives CASSAYDGYTF.

The sample holds many counts of this clonotype. The V call is TRBV6-6, the J call TRBJ1-1, with a tentative D call TRBD1 (6 bases). The CDR3 extends over 16 amino acids. The V gene lost 0 bases and the J gene lost 5 bases, with 16 bases spanning the gap. Germline V gene sequence: CDR1 MNHNY, CDR2 SVGAGI (reference sequence). CDR3 coding DNA: TGTGCCAGCAGTTACTCCCGGCCGCAGGGGAGTACTGAAGCTTTCTTT. This sequence encodes CASSYSRPQGSTEAFF.

This clonotype has just a few counts. A read error may explain this, as a much larger clone is one base away. The V gene is TRBV12-1, the J gene TRBJ1-5; the table's D call, TRBD1, has no DNA check behind it. TRBV12-1 is a pseudogene locus. The CDR3 extends over 14 amino acids. Written as DNA, the CDR3 is TGTGCCAGCAGCTTAGGACACCCCAATCAGCCCCAGCATTTT. This encodes CASSLGHPNQPQHF.

V is TRBV11-2 and J is TRBJ1-4; D gene unclear. CDR3 size: 14 residues. Trimming took off 0 bases at V and 4 bases at J, with 6 bases between the two ends. Germline V gives CDR1 SGHAT, CDR2 FQNNGV. The CDR3 reads CASSLDSHNEKLFF. The CDR3 nucleotides are TGTGCCAGCAGCTTAGACAGCCATAATGAAAAACTGTTTTTT.

The chain links TRBV29-1 to TRBJ1-2, with D perhaps matching TRBD1 (5 bases). The germline V and J ends were trimmed by 3 bases and 8 bases, with 19 bases remaining between them. This CDR3 spans 14 amino acids. The V gene's germline CDR1 is SQVTM and CDR2 ANQGSEA. The CDR3 nucleotides are TGCAGCGTTGACGCCCGCTCTGGGGCCGGAGGCTACACCTTC. Translated: CSVDARSGAGGYTF.

Only a few counts were recorded for this clonotype. V is TRBV29-1 and J is TRBJ2-7, with D unclear. The CDR3 length is 13 residues. Trimming left V 6 bases short and J 6 bases short, with 18 bases between. The germline V gene has CDR1 SQVTM and CDR2 ANQGSEA. The CDR3 sequence: CSVTIAARREQYF. CDR3 coding DNA: TGCAGCGTCACTATAGCCGCCCGTCGCGAGCAGTACTTC.

The sample holds one count of this clonotype. The rearrangement uses TRBV19 and TRBJ1-6; weak D call: TRBD1 (6 bases). Germline-derived CDR1 and CDR2 are LNHDA and SQIVND (reference sequence). Trimming removed 7 bases from V and 7 bases from J, with 17 bases in between. The CDR3 covers 15 residues. The chain's CDR3 is CASKTDPGQNSPLHF. Written as DNA, the CDR3 is TGTGCCAGTAAGACGGACCCGGGACAAAATTCACCCCTCCACTTT.